This record covers a single T cell receptor beta chain. Its antigen is still unknown. It was RNA transcripts that yielded the amplified TCR beta CDR3 regions. HTBI primers were the set used in a first-round RT-PCR of the TCR CDR3. MiXCR, run by TCRdb on the multiplex PCR reads, gives a single entry per CDR3 protein. The sample has about 370,000 distinct CDR3 sequences, about 16% seen once. This sample stems from a study of T cells in Graves' hyperthyroidism and ophthalmopathy. The study, taken as a whole, reports: Blood also held most thyroid clonotypes expanded beyond 0.001.

Ophthalmopathy cases met thresholds of Clinical Activity Score at least 3, NOSPECS grade at least 4 and duration under 3 months. Those patients with uncontrolled infection, other autoimmune disease, pregnancy or lactation were excluded. The source of the PBMCs was more than 9.5 ml of fresh peripheral blood. V shed 1 base and J shed 2 bases, with 12 bases lying between them. Germline V gene data show CDR1 as DFQATT and CDR2 as SNEGSKA (reference sequence). CDR3 length equals 14 residues. What was sequenced was blood. The source of this sequence is a woman aged 55-75 years with Graves' ophthalmopathy. V gene TRBV20-1 combines with J gene TRBJ2-7, with a possible D match to TRBD1 (6 bases). CDR3 nucleotide sequence: TGCAGTGCTAGAGTCCAGGGGACCCCCTACGAGCAGTACTTC. Translation: CSARVQGTPYEQYF.